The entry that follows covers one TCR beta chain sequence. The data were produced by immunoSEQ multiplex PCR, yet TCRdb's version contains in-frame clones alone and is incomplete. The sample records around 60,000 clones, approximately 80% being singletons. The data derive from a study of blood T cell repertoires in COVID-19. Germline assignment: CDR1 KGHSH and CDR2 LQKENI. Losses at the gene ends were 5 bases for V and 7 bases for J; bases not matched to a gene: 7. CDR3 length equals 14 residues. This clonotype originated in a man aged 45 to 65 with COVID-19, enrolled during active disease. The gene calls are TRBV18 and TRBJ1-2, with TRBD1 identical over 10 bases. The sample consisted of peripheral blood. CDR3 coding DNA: TGTGCCAGCTCATCCGGGACAGGGGTCGCTGGCTACACCTTC. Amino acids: CASSSGTGVAGYTF.